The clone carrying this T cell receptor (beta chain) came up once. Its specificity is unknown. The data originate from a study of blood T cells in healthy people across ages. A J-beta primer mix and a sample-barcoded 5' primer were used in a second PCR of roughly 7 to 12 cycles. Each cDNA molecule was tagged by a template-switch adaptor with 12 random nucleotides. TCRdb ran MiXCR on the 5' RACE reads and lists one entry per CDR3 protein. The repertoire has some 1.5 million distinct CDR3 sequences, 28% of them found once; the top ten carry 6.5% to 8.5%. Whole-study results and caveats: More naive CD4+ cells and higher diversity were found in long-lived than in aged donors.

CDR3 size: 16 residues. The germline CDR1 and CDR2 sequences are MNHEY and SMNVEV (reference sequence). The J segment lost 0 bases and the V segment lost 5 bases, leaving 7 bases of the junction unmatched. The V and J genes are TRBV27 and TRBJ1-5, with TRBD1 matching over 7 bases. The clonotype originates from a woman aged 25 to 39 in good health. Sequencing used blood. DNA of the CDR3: TGTGCCAGCAGTCCGGGACAGAGCTATAGCAATCAGCCCCAGCATTTT. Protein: CASSPGQSYSNQPQHF.